One and the same sample provided the 21 T cell receptor beta chains below, sequenced in a study of molecular identifiers for immune sequencing clone quantification. One entry per CDR3 protein, called by TCRdb with MiXCR from the PCR reads. The sample lists hundreds of thousands of distinct CDR3 sequences, about 20% seen once, with 0.85% in the top ten. The sequenced sample consisted of naive CD8+ T cells from blood, with Jurkat cell RNA spiked in. Sample subset: FACS-sorted CD8+CD4-CCR7+CD45RA+ naive T cells. The source is a human donor in good health. Some libraries in this study had Jurkat cell RNA spiked in.

V is TRBV6-6 and J is TRBJ1-4, with 9 bases aligning to TRBD1. From germline, CDR1 is MNHNY and CDR2 SVGAGI (reference sequence). The CDR3 is 16 residues long. The junction had 8 bases not matched to a gene; V was cut back by 2 bases and J by 7 bases. The CDR3 sequence: CASSYARQGVGEKLFF. CDR3 DNA: TGTGCCAGCAGTTACGCCCGACAGGGGGTCGGTGAAAAACTGTTTTTT.

In the case of this clonotype: A much larger clone differs by one base, so this may be a read error. The chain couples TRBV2 to TRBJ1-2; D is undetermined. CDR1 and CDR2 from the germline V gene are SNHLY and FYNNEI. The CDR3 extends over 11 amino acids. V lost 8 bases, J lost 7 bases, and 11 bases lay in between. CDR3 bases: TGTGCCAGCCCTGAGCCCGCTGGCTACACCTTC. Its protein is CASPEPAGYTF.

This clonotype was seen more than once but under ten times. This chain connects TRBV5-5 to TRBJ2-1; D is perhaps TRBD2 (5 bases). The germline gives CDR1 SGHKS, CDR2 YYEKEE (reference sequence). CDR3 length equals 15 residues. V was trimmed by 0 bases and J by 1 base, leaving 8 bases between them. CDR3 loop: CASSLVRDSYNEQFF. The CDR3 bases are TGTGCCAGCAGCTTGGTCCGGGATTCCTACAATGAGCAGTTCTTC.

On this clonotype itself: This sequence may be a read error, since a much larger clone differs from it by one base. This chain uses TRBV28 with TRBJ1-4, with unresolved D. The CDR3 is 15 amino acids. Per germline, CDR1 MDHEN and CDR2 SYDVKM. The CDR3 spells CTSSFWRSGNEKLFF. CDR3 sequence (DNA): TGTACCAGCAGTTTTTGGCGGAGCGGTAATGAAAAACTGTTTTTT.

This clonotype turned up a few times. The CDR3 spells CASSGQGHEKLFF. DNA of the CDR3: TGTGCCAGCAGCGGACAGGGACATGAAAAACTGTTTTTT. The chain uses TRBV27 and TRBJ1-4; TRBD1 matches 8 bases. Germline V gives CDR1 MNHEY, CDR2 SMNVEV (reference sequence). V shed 6 bases, J shed 6 bases, and the junction held 3 bases outside the gene matches. The CDR3 has 13 residues.

DNA for the CDR3: TGTGCCAGTACTGCGACAGGGGCAGCGTACACTGAAGCTTTCTTT. Its protein is CASTATGAAYTEAFF. The J gene is TRBJ1-1, the V gene TRBV19; 8 positions match TRBD1. Germline assignment: CDR1 LNHDA and CDR2 SQIVND (reference sequence). The CDR3 spans 15 residues. V gave up 7 bases and J gave up 3 bases; unmatched junction bases: 10.

This clonotype has a count of ten or more. The chain is built from TRBV4-1 and TRBJ2-7; 7 nucleotides agree with TRBD1. V lost 5 bases and J lost 3; bases outside the gene matches: 4. The CDR3 loop spans 13 amino acids. Germline assignment: CDR1 MGHRA and CDR2 YSYEKL. This CDR3 is CASSETGHYEQYF. CDR3 DNA sequence: TGCGCCAGCAGCGAGACAGGGCACTACGAGCAGTACTTC.

With respect to this clonotype: At one end the junction does not follow the germline gene, possibly because of a read error. This rearrangement joins TRBV27 to TRBJ2-5, with D perhaps given as TRBD1 or TRBD2 (5 bases each). Germline CDR1 reads MNHEY; CDR2 reads SMNVEV (reference sequence). The CDR3 sequence is 15 residues long. This chain's CDR3 is CASGLLGVSGETQYF. In nucleotides, the CDR3 is TGTGCCAGCGGTTTATTGGGGGTATCGGGGGAGACCCAGTACTTC.

On this clonotype itself: Possible read error: a much larger clone is one base away. The V and J genes are TRBV5-1 and TRBJ2-2, with D perhaps matching TRBD1 (6 bases). Germline V gene lookup returns CDR1 SGHRS and CDR2 YFSETQ. This CDR3 has 17 residues. DNA of the CDR3: TGCGCCAGCAGCTTGGAACAGGGAACTATATTGACCGGGGAGCTGTCTTTT. This translates into CASSLEQGTILTGELSF.

About this clonotype itself: Since a much larger clone is just one base distant, this may be a read error. This chain connects TRBV30 to TRBJ2-1, with no clear D. Germline V gene lookup returns CDR1 GTSNPN and CDR2 SVGIG (reference sequence). The CDR3 spans 13 residues. Here the CDR3 reads CAWCVSSWHEQFF. The CDR3 DNA sequence: TGTGCCTGGTGTGTTTCGTCATGGCATGAGCAGTTCTTC.

This clonotype came up a few times. This chain joins TRBV20-1 and TRBJ2-7; TRBD2 matches 7 bases. The V gene's germline CDR1 is DFQATT and CDR2 SNEGSKA (reference sequence). V lost 6 bases, J lost 1 base, and 9 bases stayed unmatched. The CDR3 contains 14 residues. The CDR3 reads CSAQIRDYSYEQYF. In DNA form, the CDR3 reads TGCAGTGCGCAGATCCGGGACTATTCCTACGAGCAGTACTTC.

Ten or more counts support this clonotype. The gene calls are TRBV5-6 and TRBJ2-3; TRBD1 aligns across 7 bases. The CDR3 contains 15 residues. Germline V gene data show CDR1 as SGHDT and CDR2 as YYEEEE. After removal of 3 bases from V and 1 base from J, the junction contained 5 bases not matched to a gene. The CDR3 loop is CASSSQDRRTDTQYF. DNA for the CDR3: TGTGCCAGCAGCTCACAGGACAGGCGCACAGATACGCAGTATTTT.

In this sample, this clonotype turned up a few times. The chain combines TRBV6-2 or TRBV6-3 with TRBJ1-5; TRBD1 might be the D (5 bases). The CDR3 totals 15 residues. Germline CDR1 and CDR2: MNHEY and SVGEGT. Trimming stripped 0 bases from V and 9 bases from J, with 15 bases between. Here the CDR3 DNA reads TGTGCCAGCAGTTACTCAATGGGGCAGTCTAGGCCCCAGCATTTT. Its translation is CASSYSMGQSRPQHF.

This chain uses TRBV7-2 with TRBJ2-4, with D possibly being TRBD1 (5 bases). The V end was cut by 0 bases, the J end by 8 bases, with 14 bases between. In germline, CDR1 is SGHTA, CDR2 FQGNSA. The CDR3 contains 15 residues. Written as DNA, the CDR3 is TGTGCCAGCAGCTTAGCTAGGCAGGGTGGCGACATTCAGTACTTC. Its translation is CASSLARQGGDIQYF.

Concerning this clonotype itself: A clone one base away is much larger, so this may be a read error. The chain is built from TRBV7-9 and TRBJ1-1; D is unclear. Germline V gene data show CDR1 as SEHNR and CDR2 as FQNEAQ (reference sequence). This CDR3 region has 13 residues. Trimming took 11 bases from V and 0 from J, leaving 13 bases between them. The CDR3 nucleotides are TGTGCCCCCACGACAAATATGAACACTGAAGCTTTCTTT. Translated: CAPTTNMNTEAFF.

On this clonotype: A read error may account for a junction end that differs from germline. This chain joins TRBV4-1 and TRBJ2-3; D uncertain. The CDR3 is made up of 16 amino acids. Germline-derived CDR1 and CDR2 are MGHRA and YSYEKL. The CDR3 region has the DNA TGCGCCAGCGGCCAAGAGATCGGGTTTACCCAGAATACGCAGTATTTT. Translation: CASGQEIGFTQNTQYF.

Note on this clonotype: It may be a read error: a sequence one base away is much more abundant. CDR3: CAWSVTISYEQYF. The CDR3 coding sequence is TGTGCCTGGAGTGTGACAATTTCCTACGAGCAGTACTTC. The chain couples TRBV30 to TRBJ2-7; D gene uncertain. Germline CDR1 is GTSNPN and CDR2 is SVGIG (reference sequence). Between the trimmed V and J ends, which lost 0 bases and 1 base, there was a span of 7 bases. The CDR3 has 13 amino acids.

This chain links TRBV19 with TRBJ2-3; no firm D call. The CDR3 totals 14 residues. Germline loops: CDR1 LNHDA, CDR2 SQIVND (reference sequence). V lost 3 bases and J lost 3, with 10 bases in between. The CDR3 loop is CASSIWHSTDTQYF. In nucleotides, the CDR3 is TGTGCCAGTAGTATTTGGCACAGTACAGATACGCAGTATTTT.

This clonotype came up a few times. The gene calls are TRBV2 and TRBJ2-5; D is possibly TRBD2 (6 bases). Germline V gene sequence: CDR1 SNHLY, CDR2 FYNNEI. V was cut by 7 bases and J by 5 bases, with 20 bases left in between. The CDR3 is 15 residues long. In DNA, the CDR3 is TGTGCCAGCAAAACGTCCGGGGGTGTTTTGGAGACCCAGTACTTC. This sequence encodes CASKTSGGVLETQYF.

In its sample, this clonotype was seen many times. The rearrangement links TRBV11-2 to TRBJ2-3; the D gene is possibly TRBD1 (5 bases). The CDR3 contains 16 residues. V was pared by 1 base and J by 0 bases, with 11 bases between. Germline-derived CDR1 and CDR2 are SGHAT and FQNNGV. In nucleotides, the CDR3 is TGTGCCAGCAGCTTAGTAGCAGGGTCAAGCACAGATACGCAGTATTTT. It is translated as CASSLVAGSSTDTQYF.

V and J are TRBV7-9 and TRBJ2-1; D is undetermined. Trimming removed 2 bases at V and 5 bases at J, with 16 bases between. CDR1 SEHNR and CDR2 FQNEAQ come from the germline V gene (reference sequence). The CDR3 is made up of 16 amino acids. CDR3 in amino acids: CASSLSRASPHNEQFF. For the CDR3, the DNA is TGTGCCAGCAGCTTAAGTCGGGCGTCCCCCCACAATGAGCAGTTCTTC.